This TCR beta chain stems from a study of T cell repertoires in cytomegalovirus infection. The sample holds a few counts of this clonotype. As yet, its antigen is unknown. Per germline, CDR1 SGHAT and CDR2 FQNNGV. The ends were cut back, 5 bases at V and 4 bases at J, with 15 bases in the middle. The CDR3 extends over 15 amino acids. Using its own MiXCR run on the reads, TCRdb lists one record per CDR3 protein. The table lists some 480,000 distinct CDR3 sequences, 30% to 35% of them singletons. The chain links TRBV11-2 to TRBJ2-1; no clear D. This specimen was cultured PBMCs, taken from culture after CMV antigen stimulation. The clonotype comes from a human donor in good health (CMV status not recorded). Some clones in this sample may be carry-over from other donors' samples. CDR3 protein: CASSDLLGGYNEQFF. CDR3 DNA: TGTGCCAGCAGCGACCTCCTTGGTGGTTACAATGAGCAGTTCTTC.